A single sample is the source of the 13 T cell receptor beta chains below, sequenced in a study of graft-versus-host responses after intestinal transplantation. Data came from immunoSEQ multiplex PCR; TCRdb stores just in-frame clones and leaves some out. The table lists about 6,400 clones, about 20% of them singletons, with approximately 5% in the top ten. Sequencing used alloreactive CD4+ T cells from a mixed lymphocyte reaction culture, obtained before transplantation. The subset is: CFSE-low proliferating T cells sorted from approximately 6-day pre-transplant mixed lymphocyte reaction (GvH or HvG direction). Receptor source: a human patient who was an organ donor for intestinal transplantation.

This chain uses TRBV6-9 with TRBJ2-2, with 11 bases that match TRBD2. Germline V gene data show CDR1 as MNHGY and CDR2 as SVAAGI. The junction had 4 bases not matched to a gene; V was cut back by 4 bases and J by 6 bases. This CDR3 has 15 residues. The CDR3 region has the DNA TGTGCCAGCAGTTTTAGCGGGGGGGCCGCCGGGGAGCTGTTTTTT. Translating it yields CASSFSGGAAGELFF.

This clone came up a few times. This chain joins TRBV7-2 and TRBJ2-7, with no clear D. CDR1 and CDR2 (germline): SGHTA, FQGNSA. The germline V and J ends were trimmed by 6 bases and 2 bases, with 5 bases remaining between them. CDR3 size: 11 residues. This CDR3 reads CASRGTYEQYF. Written as DNA, the CDR3 is TGTGCCAGCAGGGGCACCTACGAGCAGTACTTC. Complete variable domain (other parts from reference TRBV7-2 and TRBJ2-7): GAGVSQSPSNKVTEKGKDVELRCDPISGHTALYWYRQSLGQGLEFLIYFQGNSAPDKSGLPSDRFSAERTGGSVSTLTIQRTQQEDSAVYLCASRGTYEQYFGPGTRLTVT.

This clone was observed a handful of times. The chain combines TRBV19 with TRBJ1-6, with D perhaps matching TRBD1 (6 bases). The V and J ends lost 1 base and 5 bases respectively, with 6 bases between them. Germline loops: CDR1 LNHDA, CDR2 SQIVND (reference sequence). The CDR3 runs 14 residues. CDR3 nucleotides: TGTGCCAGTAGTATAGCAGGGGATAATTCACCCCTCCACTTT. Its translation is CASSIAGDNSPLHF.

This chain connects TRBV6-5 to TRBJ2-2; D call uncertain. V was trimmed by 7 bases and J by 2 bases, leaving 2 bases between them. CDR1 is MNHEY and CDR2 is SVGAGI in the germline V gene. The CDR3 contains 11 residues. As DNA, the CDR3 is TGTGCCAGCACCAACACCGGGGAGCTGTTTTTT. Its protein product is CASTNTGELFF.

In its sample, this clone was seen a few times. The chain joins TRBV11-3 to TRBJ1-1; no definite D call. Trimming cost V 6 bases and J 0 bases, with 17 bases left between them. The CDR3 has 16 residues. Germline values: CDR1 SGHNT, CDR2 YENEEA. The chain's CDR3 is CASSHVGALMNTEAFF. CDR3 in DNA: TGTGCCAGCAGTCACGTAGGAGCTCTAATGAACACTGAAGCTTTCTTT. The full variable domain, completed using reference TRBV11-3 and TRBJ1-1, is EAGVVQSPRYKIIEKKQPVAFWCNPISGHNTLYWYLQNLGQGPELLIRYENEEAVDDSQLPKDRFSAERLKGVDSTLKIQPAELGDSAVYLCASSHVGALMNTEAFFGQGTRLTVV.

For this clone: Other DNA variants within this sample encode the same CDR3. The V call is TRBV27, the J call TRBJ2-3; D perhaps matches TRBD2 (5 bases). V lost 1 base, J lost 1 base, and 15 bases lay in between. From germline, CDR1 is MNHEY and CDR2 SMNVEV (reference sequence). The CDR3 sequence is 17 residues long. The CDR3 nucleotides read TGTGCCAGCAGTTTATGGGGTCCGGGGTGGGGCACAGATACGCAGTATTTT. Translating it yields CASSLWGPGWGTDTQYF.

The table lists this clone with a few counts. This chain links TRBV5-6 with TRBJ1-5; the D is unclear. The CDR3 runs to 11 residues. Germline CDR1 and CDR2: SGHDT and YYEEEE. Trimming took off 4 bases at V and 6 bases at J, with 5 bases between the two ends. DNA of the CDR3: TGTGCCAGCAGCAGCCGTCAGCCCCAGCATTTT. Translating gives CASSSRQPQHF.

The chain carries TRBV18 and TRBJ2-5, with D hard to call. The germline V and J ends were trimmed by 3 bases and 9 bases, with 8 bases remaining between them. CDR3 length equals 11 residues. Germline lookup yields CDR1 KGHSH and CDR2 LQKENI. This CDR3 reads CASSPAEAQYF. The CDR3 region has the DNA TGTGCCAGCTCACCGGCTGAGGCCCAGTACTTC. Supplemented by reference TRBV18 and TRBJ2-5, the full variable domain reads NAGVMQNPRHLVRRRGQEARLRCSPMKGHSHVYWYRQLPEEGLKFMVYLQKENIIDESGMPKERFSAEFPKEGPSILRIQQVVRGDSAAYFCASSPAEAQYFGPGTRLLVL.

This clone was observed a handful of times. J is TRBJ2-7 and V is TRBV5-1; 14 bases align to TRBD2. V lost 3 bases to trimming and J lost 0 bases; unmatched junction nucleotides: 5. The CDR3 spans 17 residues. Germline CDR1 is SGHRS and CDR2 is YFSETQ. This CDR3 is CASSWGLAGDSSYEQYF. CDR3 coding DNA: TGCGCCAGCAGCTGGGGACTAGCGGGGGATAGCTCCTACGAGCAGTACTTC.

A remark on this clone: A read error may produce the germline difference seen at one junction end. The chain links TRBV10-3 to TRBJ1-2, with a tentative D call TRBD1 (5 bases). CDR1 is ENHRY, CDR2 SYGVKD, per germline. The CDR3 loop spans 17 amino acids. The CDR3 loop is CASSYSPSGVGNYGYTF. The CDR3 nucleotides read TGTGCCAGCAGTTACAGCCCGTCGGGGGTGGGGAACTATGGCTACACCTTC.

The V call is TRBV5-1, the J call TRBJ2-5, with 8 bases fitting TRBD2. The CDR3 covers 16 residues. Germline V gene sequence: CDR1 SGHRS, CDR2 YFSETQ. The J segment lost 0 bases and the V segment lost 4 bases, leaving 8 bases of the junction unmatched. The CDR3 DNA follows: TGCGCCAGCAGCCCGTCCGGGGGGGGGTACCAAGAGACCCAGTACTTC. Translation: CASSPSGGGYQETQYF.

This clone was detected a few times. The chain is built from TRBV6-5 and TRBJ1-2, with TRBD1 matching over 7 bases. Per germline, CDR1 MNHEY and CDR2 SVGAGI. The CDR3 is 14 residues long. V lost 0 bases and J lost 4; bases outside the gene matches: 2. CDR3 loop: CASSYSDRFYGYTF. The CDR3 region has the DNA TGTGCCAGCAGTTACTCGGACAGGTTCTATGGCTACACCTTC.

Remarks on this clone: The CDR3 does not end in the conserved phenylalanine or tryptophan, so this is likely a read error. The limits of the CDR3 on the DNA are not certain, so only TCRdb's listed CDR3 is given. CDR3 region: CASSEGLAVGKM. This chain joins TRBV6-1 and TRBJ2-3; the D segment call TRBD2 is taken from the table without a DNA check. Looked up from germline, CDR1 is MNHNS and CDR2 is SASEGT. Both ends counted, the CDR3 spans 12 residues.